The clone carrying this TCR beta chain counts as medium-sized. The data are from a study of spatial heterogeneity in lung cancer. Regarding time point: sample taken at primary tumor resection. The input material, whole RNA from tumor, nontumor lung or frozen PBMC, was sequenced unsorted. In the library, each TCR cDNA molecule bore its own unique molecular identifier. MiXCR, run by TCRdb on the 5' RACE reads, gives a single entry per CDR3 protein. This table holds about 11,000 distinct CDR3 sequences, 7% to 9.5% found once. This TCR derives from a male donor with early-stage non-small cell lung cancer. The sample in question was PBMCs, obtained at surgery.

The CDR3: CASSAAYRGNEQYF. The DNA for the CDR3 is TGTGCCAGCAGCGCCGCGTACAGGGGCAACGAGCAGTACTTC. The chain couples TRBV9 to TRBJ2-7, with 7 bases fitting TRBD1. Germline loops: CDR1 SGDLS, CDR2 YYNGEE. V gave up 3 bases and J gave up 5 bases; unmatched junction bases: 8. This CDR3 comprises 14 residues.